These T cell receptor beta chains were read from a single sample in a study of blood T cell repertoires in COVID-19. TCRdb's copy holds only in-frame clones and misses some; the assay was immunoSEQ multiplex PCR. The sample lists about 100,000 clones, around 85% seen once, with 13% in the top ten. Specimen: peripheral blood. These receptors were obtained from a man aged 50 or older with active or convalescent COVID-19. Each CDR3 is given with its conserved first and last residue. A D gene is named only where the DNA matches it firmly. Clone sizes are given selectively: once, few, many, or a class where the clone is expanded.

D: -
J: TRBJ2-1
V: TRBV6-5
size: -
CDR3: CASRVRPSYNEQFF
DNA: TGTGCCAGCAGAGTGAGGCCCTCCTACAATGAGCAGTTCTTC

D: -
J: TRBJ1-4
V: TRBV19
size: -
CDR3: CASSFLTAGVEKLFF
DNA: TGTGCCAGTAGTTTTTTGACAGCGGGCGTCGAAAAACTGTTTTTT

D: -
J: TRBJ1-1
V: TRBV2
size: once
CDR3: CASSYRNTEAFF
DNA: TGTGCCAGCAGTTACAGGAACACTGAAGCTTTCTTT

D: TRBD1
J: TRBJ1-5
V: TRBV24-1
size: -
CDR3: CATSRGQGEQPQHF
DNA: TGTGCCACCAGTAGGGGGCAAGGAGAGCAGCCCCAGCATTTT

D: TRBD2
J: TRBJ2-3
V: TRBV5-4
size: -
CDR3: CASSATAGGEDTQYF
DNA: TGTGCCAGCAGCGCAACAGCGGGAGGAGAAGATACGCAGTATTTT

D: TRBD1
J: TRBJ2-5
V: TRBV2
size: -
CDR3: CASRRDRGTWREETQYF
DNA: TGTGCCAGCAGGCGGGACAGGGGAACTTGGCGTGAAGAGACCCAGTACTTC

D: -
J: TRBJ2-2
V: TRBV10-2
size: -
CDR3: CASRSEGGTGELFF
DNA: TGCGCCAGCAGAAGCGAGGGAGGTACCGGGGAGCTGTTTTTT

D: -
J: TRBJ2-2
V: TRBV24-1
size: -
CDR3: CATSDGGLGGELFF
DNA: TGTGCCACCAGTGACGGGGGGCTCGGCGGGGAGCTGTTTTTT

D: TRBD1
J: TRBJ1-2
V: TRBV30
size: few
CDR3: CAWSVPNRGIVYGYTF
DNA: TGTGCCTGGAGTGTACCTAACAGGGGGATTGTCTATGGCTACACCTTC

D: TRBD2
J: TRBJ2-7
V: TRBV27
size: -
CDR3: CASSSSVAGASYEQYF
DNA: TGTGCCAGCAGTTCATCGGTAGCGGGGGCCTCCTACGAGCAGTACTTC

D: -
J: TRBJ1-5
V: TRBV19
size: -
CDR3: CASGGFYQPQHF
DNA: TGTGCCAGTGGGGGGTTTTATCAGCCCCAGCATTTT

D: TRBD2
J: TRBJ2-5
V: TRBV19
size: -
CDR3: CASSITSGSLQTQYF
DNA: TGTGCCAGTAGTATTACTAGCGGGAGCTTACAGACCCAGTACTTC

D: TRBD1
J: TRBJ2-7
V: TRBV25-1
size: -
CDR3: CASMRQGEYEQYF
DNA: TGTGCCAGCATGCGGCAGGGGGAATACGAGCAGTACTTC

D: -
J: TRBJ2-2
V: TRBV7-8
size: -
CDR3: CASSLTVTNTGELFF
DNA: TGTGCCAGCAGCTTGACAGTAACGAACACCGGGGAGCTGTTTTTT

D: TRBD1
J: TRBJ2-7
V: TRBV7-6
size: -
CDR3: CASSPGQATYEQYF
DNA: TGTGCCAGCAGTCCGGGACAGGCCACCTACGAGCAGTACTTC

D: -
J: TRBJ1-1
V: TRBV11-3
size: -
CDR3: CASSLGPPRPTEAFF
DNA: TGTGCCAGCAGCTTAGGGCCCCCCAGGCCCACTGAAGCTTTCTTT

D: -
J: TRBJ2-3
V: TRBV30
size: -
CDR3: CAWSIAGLGADTQYF
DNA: TGTGCCTGGAGTATCGCGGGTTTGGGCGCAGATACGCAGTATTTT

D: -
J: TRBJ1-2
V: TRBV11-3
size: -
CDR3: CASTGVNYGYTF
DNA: TGTGCCAGCACGGGGGTTAACTATGGCTACACCTTC

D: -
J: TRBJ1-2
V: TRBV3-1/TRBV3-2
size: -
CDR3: CASSQEWGGGPNYGYTF
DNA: TGTGCCAGCAGCCAAGAATGGGGCGGGGGCCCTAACTATGGCTACACCTTC

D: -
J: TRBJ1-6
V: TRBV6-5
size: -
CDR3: CASSHPLSHSPLHF
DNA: TGTGCCAGCAGTCACCCCCTTAGCCATTCACCCCTCCACTTT

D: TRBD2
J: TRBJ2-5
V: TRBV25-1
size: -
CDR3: CASSALAGRTGGETQYF
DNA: TGTGCCAGCAGTGCCCTAGCGGGACGAACTGGGGGGGAGACCCAGTACTTC

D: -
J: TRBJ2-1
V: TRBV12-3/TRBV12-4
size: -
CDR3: CASSFGASGRGFF
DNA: TGTGCCAGCAGTTTTGGGGCTAGTGGTAGGGGGTTCTTC

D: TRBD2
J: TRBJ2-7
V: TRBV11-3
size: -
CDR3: CASSLGASGTYEQYF
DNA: TGTGCCAGCAGCTTAGGCGCTAGCGGGACCTACGAGCAGTACTTC

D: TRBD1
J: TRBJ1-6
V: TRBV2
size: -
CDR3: CASSERTGMNNSPLHF
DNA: TGTGCCAGCAGTGAACGGACAGGGATGAATAATTCACCCCTCCACTTT

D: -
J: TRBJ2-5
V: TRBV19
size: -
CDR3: CASSILGLQETQYF
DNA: TGTGCCAGTAGTATACTAGGCCTACAAGAGACCCAGTACTTC

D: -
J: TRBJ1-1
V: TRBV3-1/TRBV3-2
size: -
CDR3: CASSQKFRNTEAFF
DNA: TGTGCCAGCAGCCAAAAATTTAGGAACACTGAAGCTTTCTTT

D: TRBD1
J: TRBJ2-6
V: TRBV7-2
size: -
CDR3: CASSSPPGQGTSGANVLTF
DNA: TGTGCCAGCAGCTCACCTCCGGGACAGGGCACCTCTGGGGCCAACGTCCTGACTTTC

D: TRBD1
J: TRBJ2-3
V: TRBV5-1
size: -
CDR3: CASSLSTTGANTDTQYF
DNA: TGCGCCAGCAGCTTGTCCACGACAGGGGCGAACACAGATACGCAGTATTTT

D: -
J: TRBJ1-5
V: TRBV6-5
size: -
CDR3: CASKELAGNQPQHF
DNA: TGTGCCAGCAAGGAGTTGGCGGGCAATCAGCCCCAGCATTTT

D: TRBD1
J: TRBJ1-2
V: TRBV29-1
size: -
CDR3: CSVLFVGQGNGYTF
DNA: TGCAGCGTTCTTTTCGTGGGACAGGGGAATGGCTACACCTTC

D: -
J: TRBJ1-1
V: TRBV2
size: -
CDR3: CASRDRNTEAFF
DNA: TGTGCCAGCAGGGACAGGAACACTGAAGCTTTCTTT

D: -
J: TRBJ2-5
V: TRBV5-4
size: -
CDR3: CASSLTGYQETQYF
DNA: TGTGCCAGCAGCTTGACGGGTTACCAAGAGACCCAGTACTTC

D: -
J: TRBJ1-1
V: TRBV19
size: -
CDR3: CASSPPDGGEAFF
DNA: TGTGCCAGTAGTCCCCCCGACGGCGGGGAAGCTTTCTTT

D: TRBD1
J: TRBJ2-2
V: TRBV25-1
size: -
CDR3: CASTWTGGASGELFF
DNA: TGTGCCAGCACCTGGACAGGGGGCGCCTCCGGGGAGCTGTTTTTT

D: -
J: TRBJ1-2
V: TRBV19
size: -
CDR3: CASSPDTFPGANYGYTF
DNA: TGTGCCAGTAGCCCTGACACTTTCCCAGGGGCTAACTATGGCTACACCTTC

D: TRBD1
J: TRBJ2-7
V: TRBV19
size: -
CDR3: CASSPTGVVGEQYF
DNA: TGTGCCAGTAGCCCGACAGGGGTTGTGGGCGAGCAGTACTTC

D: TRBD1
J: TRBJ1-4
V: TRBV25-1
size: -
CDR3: CASRQGEFEKLFF
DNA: TGTGCCAGCAGACAGGGGGAATTTGAAAAACTGTTTTTT

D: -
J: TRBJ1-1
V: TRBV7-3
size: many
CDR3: CASSSQMNTEAFF
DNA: TGTGCCAGCAGCTCACAGATGAACACTGAAGCTTTCTTT

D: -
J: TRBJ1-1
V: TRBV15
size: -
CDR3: CATRDYQGWTEAFF
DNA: TGTGCCACCAGAGATTACCAGGGTTGGACTGAAGCTTTCTTT

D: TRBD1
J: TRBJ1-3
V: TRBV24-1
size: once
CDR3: CATSDPPGTGTGNTIYF
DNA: TGTGCCACCAGTGACCCACCCGGGACAGGAACTGGAAACACCATATATTTT

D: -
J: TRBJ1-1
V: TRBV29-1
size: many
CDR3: CSVVDRNTEAFF
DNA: TGCAGCGTTGTGGACAGGAACACTGAAGCTTTCTTT